The 18 T cell receptor beta chains below come from one sample, sequenced in a study of post-analysis software for immune sequencing data. No antigen has been assigned to these receptors. Unique molecular identifiers tagged the TCR beta cDNA libraries. TCRdb called the PCR reads again in MiXCR, with one record for every CDR3 protein. Of around 400,000 distinct CDR3 sequences listed, less than 35% are singletons. General study findings and limits: In patients, about five TRBV segments were more frequent than in controls, with TRBV5-6, TRBV5-1 and TRBV20-1 among them.

The sequenced sample consisted of blood. These receptors originate from a girl aged 5 to 17 with multiple sclerosis.

This clonotype has just a few counts. The V and J genes are TRBV11-2 and TRBJ1-6, with 9 positions matching TRBD1. V gave up 5 bases and J gave up 9 bases; unmatched junction bases: 5. Per germline, CDR1 SGHAT and CDR2 FQNNGV. CDR3 size: 14 residues. CDR3 DNA sequence: TGTGCCAGCAGCCACGGGACAGGGATTTCACCCCTCCACTTT. This encodes CASSHGTGISPLHF.

V and J are TRBV4-3 and TRBJ2-3; 11 nucleotides line up with TRBD2. The CDR3 spans 17 residues. J gave up 1 base and V 4 bases, and 7 bases lay outside the gene matches. Germline values: CDR1 LGHNA, CDR2 YSLEER. CDR3 in DNA: TGCGCCAGCAGCCTAGTGCTAGCGGGGGGCGGCACAGATACGCAGTATTTT. Translating it yields CASSLVLAGGGTDTQYF.

This clonotype appeared a few times. The J gene is TRBJ1-4, the V gene TRBV7-8, with TRBD1 as a possible D gene (6 bases). Trimming took off 0 bases at V and 15 bases at J, with 14 bases between the two ends. Germline V gene lookup returns CDR1 SGHVS and CDR2 FQNEAQ. The CDR3 loop spans 13 amino acids. The CDR3 coding sequence is TGTGCCAGCAGCTTAGCTCCCTACAGGGCTGTGTTTTTT. This sequence encodes CASSLAPYRAVFF.

A few counts support this clonotype. The chain joins TRBV21-1 to TRBJ1-6; the tabulated D call, TRBD1, remains unverified against the DNA. TRBV21-1 is a pseudogene segment. This CDR3 has 18 amino acids. The CDR3 region is CASSKSAAGTGVNSPLHF. For the CDR3, the DNA is TGTGCCAGCAGCAAATCCGCCGCCGGGACAGGGGTAAATTCACCCCTCCACTTT.

The chain joins TRBV12-3 or TRBV12-4 to TRBJ2-6; TRBD1 agrees at 8 bases. V gave up 6 bases and J gave up 0 bases; unmatched junction bases: 10. CDR3 length: 18 residues. The CDR3 DNA reads TGTGCCAGCAGCTGGGGGACAGGCTTTGGCTCTGGGGCCAACGTCCTGACTTTC. Encoded protein: CASSWGTGFGSGANVLTF.

The J gene is TRBJ1-4, the V gene TRBV10-3; 9 positions agree with TRBD1. Germline CDR1 reads ENHRY; CDR2 reads SYGVKD. V lost 2 bases and J lost 10; bases outside the gene matches: 5. The CDR3 sequence is 14 residues long. The CDR3 loop is CAISEGDREVKLFF. DNA of the CDR3: TGTGCCATCAGTGAGGGGGACAGGGAAGTAAAACTGTTTTTT.

This clonotype came up many times. The chain has TRBV20-1 and TRBJ2-1, with TRBD2 identical over 10 bases. The J segment lost 7 bases and the V segment lost 6 bases, leaving 6 bases of the junction unmatched. The CDR3 spans 13 residues. Germline V gene sequence: CDR1 DFQATT, CDR2 SNEGSKA (reference sequence). CDR3 residues: CSAEAGGLNEQFF. As DNA, the CDR3 is TGCAGTGCAGAAGCGGGGGGGCTGAATGAGCAGTTCTTC.

The chain recombines TRBV10-2 with TRBJ2-7; no definite D call. The CDR3 runs to 14 residues. Germline CDR1 is WSHSY and CDR2 is SAAADI. Between the trimmed V and J ends, which lost 6 bases and 3 bases, there was a span of 15 bases. This CDR3 reads CASRERRFGYEQYF. Here the CDR3 DNA reads TGCGCCAGCAGGGAAAGAAGGTTCGGCTACGAGCAGTACTTC.

The chain is built from TRBV5-1 and TRBJ2-7, with a weak D call TRBD1 (5 bases). The CDR3 is made up of 12 amino acids. Per the germline V gene, CDR1 is SGHRS and CDR2 is YFSETQ. The V end lost 5 bases, the J end lost 7 bases, and 13 bases lay between the germline ends. The CDR3 protein is CASRGAGLEQYF. The CDR3 DNA reads TGCGCCAGCAGAGGGGCCGGTCTTGAGCAGTACTTC.

This chain uses TRBV13 with TRBJ2-4; 7 bases map to TRBD1. The V gene end was trimmed by 3 bases and the J gene end by 1 base; junction bases not matched to a gene: 6. The CDR3 extends over 16 amino acids. The germline CDR1 and CDR2 sequences are PRHDT and FYEKMQ (reference sequence). CDR3 sequence (DNA): TGTGCCAGCAGCTTGACAGGGTTTTCGGCCAAAAACATTCAGTACTTC. It encodes CASSLTGFSAKNIQYF.

V usage is TRBV7-3 and J usage is TRBJ2-5; 7 nucleotides align to TRBD2. Trimming took 1 base from V and 4 from J; bases not matched to a gene: 9. The CDR3 covers 16 residues. Germline-derived CDR1 and CDR2 are SGHTA and FQGTGA. Here the CDR3 DNA reads TGTGCCAGCAGCTTAAAGGGCGGGGGAAACCGAGAGACCCAGTACTTC. It translates to CASSLKGGGNRETQYF.

The rearrangement joins TRBV4-1 to TRBJ2-1; 15 bases fit TRBD2. The ends lost 4 bases at V and 1 base at J; junction bases unmatched: 8. This CDR3 is built from 19 residues. Germline CDR1 and CDR2: MGHRA and YSYEKL. The CDR3 sequence: CASSLKGLAGGRSYNEQFF. DNA of the CDR3: TGCGCCAGCAGCCTTAAGGGACTAGCGGGGGGCCGATCCTACAATGAGCAGTTCTTC.

This clonotype was detected only a few times. V gene TRBV6-2 or TRBV6-3 combines with J gene TRBJ2-7, with 9 bases aligning to TRBD1. V trimming: 6 bases; J trimming: 3 bases; junction bases outside the gene matches: 3. The length of the CDR3 is 13 residues. Germline V gives CDR1 MNHEY, CDR2 SVGEGT. In DNA, the CDR3 is TGTGCCAGCAGCCGGGACAGGGACTACGAGCAGTACTTC. Translation: CASSRDRDYEQYF.

In its sample, this clonotype was seen a few times. The rearrangement links TRBV6-5 to TRBJ2-7; 9 nucleotides agree with TRBD2. The CDR3 spans 14 residues. Germline CDR1 MNHEY, CDR2 SVGAGI. Losses at the gene ends were 5 bases for V and 2 bases for J; bases not matched to a gene: 4. CDR3 protein: CASSRGLAAYEQYF. The CDR3 nucleotides read TGTGCCAGCAGTAGGGGACTAGCCGCCTACGAGCAGTACTTC.

V usage is TRBV5-1 and J usage is TRBJ2-3; 9 bases are shared with TRBD2. This CDR3 region has 17 residues. Germline trimming cut 0 bases from V and 4 bases from J; bases unmatched to any gene: 9. Germline V gene sequence: CDR1 SGHRS, CDR2 YFSETQ. CDR3 protein: CASSLEAAGGPADTQYF. CDR3 bases: TGCGCCAGCAGCTTGGAGGCTGCGGGGGGGCCCGCAGATACGCAGTATTTT.

This clonotype has at least ten counts. The rearrangement uses TRBV28 and TRBJ1-2, with a possible D match to TRBD1 (6 bases). Looked up from germline, CDR1 is MDHEN and CDR2 is SYDVKM. The CDR3 is 18 amino acids. Trimming removed 3 bases at V and 0 bases at J, with 20 bases between. The CDR3 coding sequence is TGTGCCAGCAGTTTTGGGACAAAGGGACTGAGAACTAACTATGGCTACACCTTC. Translating it yields CASSFGTKGLRTNYGYTF.

This clonotype has a handful of counts. V and J are TRBV20-1 and TRBJ2-5; D unclear. Germline V gives CDR1 DFQATT, CDR2 SNEGSKA (reference sequence). The V and J ends lost 6 bases and 1 base respectively, with 15 bases between them. The CDR3 runs 14 residues. The CDR3 here is CSASSDGSQETQYF. CDR3 nucleotide sequence: TGCAGTGCCTCCTCGGACGGAAGCCAAGAGACCCAGTACTTC.

This clonotype was seen ten or more times. The J gene is TRBJ1-4, the V gene TRBV27; 7 positions match TRBD1. The CDR3 is 17 residues long. V was pared by 5 bases and J by 0 bases, with 9 bases of the junction left unmatched. Germline V gene sequence: CDR1 MNHEY, CDR2 SMNVEV (reference sequence). The CDR3 loop is CASSTLQGTTTNEKLFF. The CDR3 nucleotides read TGTGCCAGCAGTACCTTACAGGGGACCACAACTAATGAAAAACTGTTTTTT.